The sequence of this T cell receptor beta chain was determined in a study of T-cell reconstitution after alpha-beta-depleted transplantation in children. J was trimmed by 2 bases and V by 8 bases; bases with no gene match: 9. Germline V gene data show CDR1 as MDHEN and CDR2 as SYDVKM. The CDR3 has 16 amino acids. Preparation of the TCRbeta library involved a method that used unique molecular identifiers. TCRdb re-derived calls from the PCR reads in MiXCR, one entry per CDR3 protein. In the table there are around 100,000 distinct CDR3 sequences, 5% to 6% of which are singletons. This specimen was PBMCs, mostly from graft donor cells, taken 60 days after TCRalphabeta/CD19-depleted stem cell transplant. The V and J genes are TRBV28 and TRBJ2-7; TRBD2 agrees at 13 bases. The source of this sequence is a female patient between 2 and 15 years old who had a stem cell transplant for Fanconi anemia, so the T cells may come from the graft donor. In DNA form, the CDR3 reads TGTGCCAGCCGTACTAGCGGGAGGGCATGGACCTACGAGCAGTACTTC. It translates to CASRTSGRAWTYEQYF.